The rows below give T cell receptor beta chains drawn from one sample of a study of cytomegalovirus exposure and HLA in healthy donors. Libraries were prepared by immunoSEQ multiplex PCR; TCRdb keeps only in-frame clonotypes and omits some of them. The table shows some 120,000 clones, with around three quarters occurring only once. Sequencing was done on a sample of PBMCs. The receptors come from a female donor in good health and CMV-seronegative. Each CDR3 is given with its conserved first and last residue.

>TRBV21-1
CASSKPMGRGRYGYTF
>TRBV18
CASSRDSGTGGNIQYF
>TRBV19
CASRSRPGQGIYGYTF
>TRBV28
CASSRHRGSVYEQYF
>TRBV30
CAWSPGGAHSPLHF
>TRBV19
CASSMGQLNEKLFF
>TRBV30
CAWSPHRGKTEAFF
>TRBV5-6
CASSVASGPQSSYNEQFF
>TRBV27
CASSFRAYNEQFF
>TRBV9
CASSALGTVNYGYTF
>TRBV28
CASSFRSHPNTGELFF
>TRBV7-9
CSSSLGAGYGYTF
>TRBV5-1
CASRGLAEYNEQFF
>TRBV12-2
CASRLRGRGQGVKNIQYF
>TRBV25-1
CASSTPGGPRTQYF
>TRBV28
CASSQRGKWGEKLFF
>TRBV10-3
CAISGGRNPYEQYF
>TRBV7-2
CASSLGISGRAGEQYF
>TRBV6-5
CASSYSSRAGGYTF
>TRBV6-5
CASTKHSSQTQYF
>TRBV4-2
CASSRTLAEGAGELFF
>TRBV7-8
CASSPGTSDYEQYF
>TRBV13
CATAGTGDQGEQFF
>TRBV7-2
CASSRRTGGPNTGELFF
>TRBV5-8
CASSFRGWDQPQHF
>TRBV11-2
CASSSGLVRTQYF
>TRBV28
CASSFKGDLMNTEAFF
>TRBV28
CASSLLGEVETQYF
>TRBV7-2
CASSTHRGTYNEQFF
>TRBV27
CASSFQGLDTQYF
>TRBV6-1
CASSEKRTSYEQYF
>TRBV6-5
CASTDGVLVSEQYF
>TRBV5-1
CASSLTSGTGLNLAKNIQYF
>TRBV6-1
CASRGIPGLQYF
>TRBV30
CAWSGTGQGNSPLHF
>TRBV27
CASSLSMHTLYGYTF
>TRBV20-1
CSAGTADTQYF
>TRBV15
CATLGSGQETQYF
>TRBV10-3
CAISETGLGDNEQFF
>TRBV6-5
CANSYEGTGSYNEQFF
>TRBV27
CASRPIAGQYTGELFF
>TRBV11-2
CASSQGQGVRAFF
>TRBV13
CASSGLLGAEAFF